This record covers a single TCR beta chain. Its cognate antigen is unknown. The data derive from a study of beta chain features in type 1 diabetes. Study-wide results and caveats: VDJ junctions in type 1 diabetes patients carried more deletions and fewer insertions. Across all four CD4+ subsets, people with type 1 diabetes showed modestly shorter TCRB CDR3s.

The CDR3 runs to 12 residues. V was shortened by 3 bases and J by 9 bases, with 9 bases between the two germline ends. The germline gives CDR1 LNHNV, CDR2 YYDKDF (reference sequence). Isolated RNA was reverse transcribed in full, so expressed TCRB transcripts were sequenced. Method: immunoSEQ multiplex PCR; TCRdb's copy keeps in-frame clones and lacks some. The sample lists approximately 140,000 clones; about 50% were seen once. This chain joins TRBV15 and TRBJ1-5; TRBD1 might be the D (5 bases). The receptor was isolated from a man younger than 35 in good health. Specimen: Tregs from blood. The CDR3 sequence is CATSRVGGPQHF. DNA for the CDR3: TGTGCCACCAGCAGGGTGGGGGGGCCCCAGCATTTT.